The 25 T cell receptor beta chains presented below share a single source sample, sequenced in a study of cytomegalovirus exposure and HLA in healthy donors (dated by TCRdb to the late 2010s). Libraries came from the immunoSEQ multiplex PCR assay. The multiplex PCR relied on a mix of 60 forward primers for TCR Vbeta segments and 13 reverse primers for TCR Jbeta segments. Drawn from immuneACCESS, this table holds only the in-frame rearrangements with V and J called that TCRdb kept. Clones are partly lost; checked studies trace under half to an unresolved V gene and leave the rest unexplained. Across this sample there are 150,000 or so clones, with 80% seen only once. Around 2.5% of the sample is held by the ten biggest clonotypes. Sequenced: PBMCs. All receptors come from a man aged 50 or older in good health and CMV-seronegative.

The rearrangement uses TRBV6-1 and TRBJ1-2; TRBD1 is a possible D gene (5 bases). The V end was cut by 2 bases, the J end by 7 bases, with 23 bases between. The germline gives CDR1 MNHNS, CDR2 SASEGT. This CDR3 comprises 17 residues. The CDR3 bases are TGTGCCAGCAGTGAACATGGGGTCGGGCCTTTGGGGCCTGGCTACACCTTC. This translates into CASSEHGVGPLGPGYTF.

The chain couples TRBV5-6 to TRBJ2-5; weak D call: TRBD1 (6 bases). The CDR3 sequence is 17 residues long. CDR1 is SGHDT and CDR2 is YYEEEE in the germline V gene. The V gene lost 4 bases and the J gene lost 0 bases, with 19 bases spanning the gap. The CDR3 nucleotides read TGTGCCAGCAGCACCGGGGACACCCGAATCGACCAAGAGACCCAGTACTTC. Residues: CASSTGDTRIDQETQYF.

This chain connects TRBV5-1 to TRBJ1-1, with D unresolved. This CDR3 has 14 residues. Looked up from germline, CDR1 is SGHRS and CDR2 is YFSETQ. Trimming shortened V by 2 bases and J by 2 bases, and 10 bases separated the two germline ends. CDR3 region: CASSLRSSNTEAFF. The CDR3, as DNA: TGCGCCAGCAGCTTAAGGAGCTCCAACACTGAAGCTTTCTTT.

This clone was counted between two and nine times. V and J are TRBV2 and TRBJ2-5; 10 nucleotides line up with TRBD1. The CDR3 has 14 amino acids. Germline trimming cut 7 bases from V and 4 bases from J; bases unmatched to any gene: 6. Germline values: CDR1 SNHLY, CDR2 FYNNEI. The CDR3 here is CASNTDRGPETQYF. DNA for the CDR3: TGTGCCAGCAATACCGACAGGGGGCCAGAGACCCAGTACTTC.

V usage is TRBV9 and J usage is TRBJ1-4; 7 bases align to TRBD1. This CDR3 is 14 amino acids long. With 0 bases clipped from V and 8 bases from J, the junction kept 4 bases outside the gene matches. Germline CDR1 is SGDLS and CDR2 is YYNGEE. The CDR3 DNA reads as TGTGCCAGCAGCGTAGAGACAGGGCGAGAAAAACTGTTTTTT. It encodes CASSVETGREKLFF.

The chain uses TRBV29-1 and TRBJ2-2; tentatively, D is TRBD1 (6 bases). Between the trimmed V and J ends, which lost 4 bases and 5 bases, there was a span of 8 bases. Germline CDR1 reads SQVTM; CDR2 reads ANQGSEA. This CDR3 is 12 amino acids long. CDR3 DNA sequence: TGCAGCGTTGCAGGGGCGACCGGGGAGCTGTTTTTT. Translated, it gives CSVAGATGELFF.

The J gene is TRBJ2-6, the V gene TRBV18; 9 bases align to TRBD1. Trimming took 5 bases from V and 0 from J; bases not matched to a gene: 8. Germline CDR1 is KGHSH and CDR2 is LQKENI. The CDR3 sequence is 18 residues long. The CDR3 DNA reads as TGTGCCAGCTCATACTCCGGGACAGGGTCCTCTGGGGCCAACGTCCTGACTTTC. Translation: CASSYSGTGSSGANVLTF.

The gene calls are TRBV18 and TRBJ1-1, with D hard to call. CDR1 KGHSH and CDR2 LQKENI come from the germline V gene. The ends were cut back, 5 bases at V and 4 bases at J, with 11 bases in the middle. The CDR3 has 13 residues. CDR3 coding DNA: TGTGCCAGCTCAGGCTCGGGGTCCACTGAAGCTTTCTTT. This encodes CASSGSGSTEAFF.

The CDR3, as DNA: TGCGCCAGCAGGCGGGGACAGGGGGCGAGCTCCTATAATTCACCCCTCCACTTT. Its protein is CASRRGQGASSYNSPLHF. The J gene is TRBJ1-6, the V gene TRBV5-1; 12 bases are a match to TRBD1. The CDR3 is made up of 18 amino acids. Trimming took 5 bases from V and 0 from J; bases not matched to a gene: 6. From germline, CDR1 is SGHRS and CDR2 YFSETQ.

The V gene is TRBV4-2, the J gene TRBJ2-3, with 7 bases lining up with TRBD1. CDR1 is LGHNA and CDR2 is YNFKEQ in the germline V gene. The CDR3 has 16 residues. The trim removed 2 bases at V and 5 bases at J, leaving 10 bases unmatched. The CDR3 sequence: CASSQKGQKKGDTQYF. CDR3 nucleotides: TGTGCCAGCAGCCAAAAGGGACAGAAGAAGGGAGATACGCAGTATTTT.

This chain links TRBV2 with TRBJ2-7; 7 nucleotides line up with TRBD1. Germline-derived CDR1 and CDR2 are SNHLY and FYNNEI. This CDR3 comprises 11 residues. The junction had 4 bases not matched to a gene; V was cut back by 4 bases and J by 10 bases. The CDR3 loop is CASSVTGYQYF. Here the CDR3 DNA reads TGTGCCAGCAGTGTGACAGGGTACCAGTACTTC. Together with reference TRBV2 and TRBJ2-7, the CDR3 gives the full variable domain: EPEVTQTPSHQVTQMGQEVILRCVPISNHLYFYWYRQILGQKVEFLVSFYNNEISEKSEIFDDQFSVERPDGSNFTLKIRSTKLEDSAMYFCASSVTGYQYFGPGTRLTVT.

The V and J genes are TRBV6-1 and TRBJ1-4, with D perhaps matching TRBD1 (6 bases). The germline V and J ends were trimmed by 6 bases and 12 bases, with 14 bases remaining between them. CDR3 length equals 12 residues. Germline CDR1 is MNHNS and CDR2 is SASEGT. The CDR3 region has the DNA TGTGCCAGCAGAACCTACAGGGCTGAACTGTTTTTT. Amino acid sequence: CASRTYRAELFF.

This chain connects TRBV2 to TRBJ2-2, with TRBD1 matching 7 bases. V was clipped by 5 bases and J by 5 bases; unmatched bases: 8. This CDR3 comprises 15 residues. Germline CDR1 SNHLY, CDR2 FYNNEI. This CDR3 reads CASSFRTGATGELFF. CDR3 sequence (DNA): TGTGCCAGCAGTTTCCGGACAGGAGCTACCGGGGAGCTGTTTTTT.

The rearrangement uses TRBV27 and TRBJ2-7, with D possibly matching TRBD2 (6 bases). Germline V gene data show CDR1 as MNHEY and CDR2 as SMNVEV (reference sequence). There are 18 residues in the CDR3. V dropped 3 bases and J dropped 1 base, with 22 bases sitting between them. The CDR3 bases are TGTGCCAGCAGTTTTAGTGGGACTCCAAATAGGGTTTCCTACGAGCAGTACTTC. It encodes CASSFSGTPNRVSYEQYF.

The chain is built from TRBV7-9 and TRBJ2-1; D is undetermined. CDR3 size: 15 residues. The V end lost 1 base, the J end lost 4 bases, and 11 bases lay between the germline ends. Per germline, CDR1 SEHNR and CDR2 FQNEAQ (reference sequence). For the CDR3, the DNA is TGTGCCAGCAGCTTAGTTTACTCACCGTACAATGAGCAGTTCTTC. Its translation: CASSLVYSPYNEQFF.

The chain joins TRBV7-9 to TRBJ2-3; 12 bases fit TRBD2. This CDR3 has 17 residues. The V gene end was trimmed by 4 bases and the J gene end by 5 bases; junction bases not matched to a gene: 10. Germline V gives CDR1 SEHNR, CDR2 FQNEAQ (reference sequence). CDR3 sequence: CASSSVLASGRGDTQYF. The CDR3 bases are TGTGCCAGCAGCTCGGTGTTGGCTAGCGGGAGGGGAGATACGCAGTATTTT. Combining the CDR3 with reference TRBV7-9 and TRBJ2-3 gives the whole variable domain DTGVSQNPRHKITKRGQNVTFRCDPISEHNRLYWYRQTLGQGPEFLTYFQNEAQLEKSRLLSDRFSAERPKGSFSTLEIQRTEQGDSAMYLCASSSVLASGRGDTQYFGPGTRLTVL.

Here the CDR3 DNA reads TGCGCCAGCAGTGAGTCGATATTAGGGAGGGGACAAGAGCCCCAGCATTTT. This translates into CASSESILGRGQEPQHF. The chain couples TRBV10-1 to TRBJ1-5, with D maybe TRBD1 (6 bases). There are 17 residues in the CDR3. Germline V gene data show CDR1 as WNHNN and CDR2 as SYGVQD (reference sequence). Trimming cost V 0 bases and J 8 bases, with 20 bases left between them.

This sequence joins TRBV18 and TRBJ2-1, with 7 bases matching TRBD1. V shed 1 base, J shed 1 base, and the junction held 4 bases outside the gene matches. This CDR3 is built from 16 residues. The V gene's germline CDR1 is KGHSH and CDR2 LQKENI. The CDR3 DNA reads as TGTGCCAGCTCACCACAGGCGACAGGGTCCTACAATGAGCAGTTCTTC. Amino acids: CASSPQATGSYNEQFF.

This chain links TRBV11-3 with TRBJ1-4; 7 bases line up with TRBD1. CDR3 length equals 14 residues. Per the germline V gene, CDR1 is SGHNT and CDR2 is YENEEA. V lost 2 bases to trimming and J lost 8 bases; unmatched junction nucleotides: 5. This CDR3 is CASSLRGLGEKLFF. The CDR3 nucleotides read TGTGCCAGCAGCTTAAGGGGGCTAGGGGAAAAACTGTTTTTT.

The V call is TRBV11-2, the J call TRBJ2-7; a weak D match, TRBD2 (5 bases). Germline V gene lookup returns CDR1 SGHAT and CDR2 FQNNGV. Deletions cut 8 bases from V and 5 bases from J, with 10 bases between. CDR3 length equals 11 residues. Written as DNA, the CDR3 is TGTGCCAGCGGGGAGATAAACGAGCAGTACTTC. Its protein is CASGEINEQYF.

This sequence joins TRBV4-1 and TRBJ2-1; 8 bases line up with TRBD2. The junction had 5 bases not matched to a gene; V was cut back by 4 bases and J by 0 bases. Looked up from germline, CDR1 is MGHRA and CDR2 is YSYEKL. The CDR3 runs to 16 residues. CDR3 amino acids: CASSLSLAGSYNEQFF. CDR3 DNA sequence: TGCGCCAGCAGCCTGAGTCTAGCGGGCTCCTACAATGAGCAGTTCTTC.

The chain recombines TRBV2 with TRBJ1-5; 8 positions agree with TRBD1. CDR1 and CDR2 (germline): SNHLY, FYNNEI. Trimming removed 6 bases from V and 1 base from J; junction bases left unmatched: 5. CDR3 length: 15 amino acids. The chain's CDR3 is CASREGQESNQPQHF. DNA for the CDR3: TGTGCCAGCAGGGAGGGACAGGAGAGCAATCAGCCCCAGCATTTT.

The chain joins TRBV5-6 to TRBJ1-1; 8 nucleotides agree with TRBD1. The length of the CDR3 is 15 residues. Germline trimming cut 3 bases from V and 1 base from J; bases unmatched to any gene: 5. Germline V gives CDR1 SGHDT, CDR2 YYEEEE. The CDR3 nucleotides read TGTGCCAGCAGCTCCTTAACAGGGGGGAACACTGAAGCTTTCTTT. Its protein product is CASSSLTGGNTEAFF.

This chain uses TRBV5-4 with TRBJ2-1; the match to TRBD2 covers 12 bases. The V segment lost 4 bases and the J segment 10 bases; nucleotides outside the gene matches: 9. CDR1 SGHNT and CDR2 YYREEE come from the germline V gene (reference sequence). The CDR3 totals 15 residues. The CDR3 sequence: CASSPGTSGPVEQFF. CDR3 DNA: TGTGCCAGCAGCCCGGGGACTAGCGGGCCCGTAGAGCAGTTCTTC.

V is TRBV10-2 and J is TRBJ1-6; D not resolved. This CDR3 has 16 residues. Trimming removed 0 bases at V and 3 bases at J, with 9 bases between. Germline V CDR1 and CDR2: WSHSY, SAAADI. CDR3 amino acids: CASSESEQIYNSPLHF. The CDR3 region has the DNA TGCGCCAGCAGTGAGTCGGAACAGATCTATAATTCACCCCTCCACTTT.